This TCR beta chain was sequenced in a study of shared clonotypes between healthy human individuals. The repertoire was sequenced with immunoSEQ multiplex PCR; TCRdb's copy has only in-frame clones and lacks some. The data show roughly 2,000,000 clones, with 93% seen just once and around 1.7% held by the top ten. Naive CD8 cells lacked CD45RO, underwent positive selection for CCR7 and left out terminally differentiated effector memory CD45RA+ cells. CDR1 MDHEN and CDR2 SYDVKM come from the germline V gene. V was cut by 6 bases and J by 2 bases, with 17 bases left in between. CDR3 length: 15 residues.

This TCR came from a man younger than 30 in good health. Some clones in this sample may be carry-over from other donors' samples. The genes are TRBV28 and TRBJ2-7; D perhaps matches TRBD1 (6 bases). The sample comprised naive CD8+ T cells from PBMCs. The chain's CDR3 is CASRANRAQTYEQYF. In nucleotides, the CDR3 is TGTGCCAGCAGGGCAAACAGGGCGCAAACCTACGAGCAGTACTTC.